This entry lists 23 T cell receptor beta chains sequenced from one sample in a study of OX40 agonist ivuxolimab in advanced cancers. The protocol was immunoSEQ multiplex PCR, while the TCRdb copy is restricted to in-frame clones and leaves out a portion. The sample has roughly 34,000 clones, 80% to 85% seen once. The sequences come from CD4+ or CD8+ T cells sorted from blood, collected in a trial of the OX40 agonist ivuxolimab. The receptors were gathered from an adult with an advanced solid tumor such as melanoma, head and neck, liver or kidney cancer.

V usage is TRBV6-6 and J usage is TRBJ1-2, with D perhaps matching TRBD1 (6 bases). V was pared by 5 bases and J by 6 bases, with 19 bases between. There are 15 residues in the CDR3. Germline CDR1 reads MNHNY; CDR2 reads SVGAGI (reference sequence). The CDR3 sequence: CASSLWGTGSNGYTF. CDR3 sequence (DNA): TGTGCCAGCAGTCTCTGGGGCACAGGGTCGAATGGCTACACCTTC.

In this sample, this clone turned up a few times. This chain links TRBV2 with TRBJ2-5; D may be TRBD2 (6 bases). Trimming left V 7 bases short and J 3 bases short, with 12 bases between. The germline V gene has CDR1 SNHLY and CDR2 FYNNEI. CDR3 length: 13 amino acids. CDR3 loop: CASMWAGKETQYF. The DNA for the CDR3 is TGTGCCAGCATGTGGGCGGGGAAAGAGACCCAGTACTTC.

The chain uses TRBV5-4 and TRBJ2-2; 7 bases align to TRBD1. Germline V gives CDR1 SGHNT, CDR2 YYREEE (reference sequence). CDR3 length: 16 amino acids. J gave up 4 bases and V 4 bases, and 10 bases lay outside the gene matches. The CDR3: CASSQDRAVGTGELFF. DNA for the CDR3: TGTGCCAGCAGCCAAGACAGGGCGGTTGGCACCGGGGAGCTGTTTTTT.

The gene calls are TRBV5-1 and TRBJ2-3, with D possibly matching TRBD2 (6 bases). Per the germline V gene, CDR1 is SGHRS and CDR2 is YFSETQ. The V gene lost 5 bases and the J gene lost 7 bases, with 14 bases spanning the gap. The length of the CDR3 is 13 residues. CDR3 residues: CASREVAGYTQYF. The DNA for the CDR3 is TGCGCCAGCAGGGAGGTTGCGGGATATACGCAGTATTTT.

This clone was found a few times. V and J are TRBV5-1 and TRBJ1-4; D remains ambiguous. Trimming cost V 4 bases and J 2 bases, with 15 bases left between them. CDR1 and CDR2 from the germline V gene are SGHRS and YFSETQ. The CDR3 runs 16 residues. DNA of the CDR3: TGCGCCAGCAGCCCGAGAACCGACATGACTAATGAAAAACTGTTTTTT. Amino acids: CASSPRTDMTNEKLFF.

V gene TRBV7-2 combines with J gene TRBJ2-7, with D possibly TRBD2 on 7 matching bases. This CDR3 spans 14 amino acids. Germline V CDR1 and CDR2: SGHTA, FQGNSA. Trimming took 7 bases from V and 3 from J, leaving 16 bases between them. CDR3 sequence (DNA): TGTGCCAGCACCGCCCTGGGGGGGCTCTACGAGCAGTACTTC. Translated: CASTALGGLYEQYF.

The V and J genes are TRBV5-1 and TRBJ2-6, with D unclear. Trimming stripped 6 bases from V and 0 bases from J, with 13 bases between. Germline CDR1 SGHRS, CDR2 YFSETQ. The CDR3 consists of 16 residues. CDR3 in DNA: TGCGCCAGCACCTCGTTGGGCTACTCTGGGGCCAACGTCCTGACTTTC. It is translated as CASTSLGYSGANVLTF.

The chain recombines TRBV15 with TRBJ1-5, with D possibly matching TRBD1 (6 bases). The CDR3 runs to 19 residues. Germline CDR1 LNHNV, CDR2 YYDKDF (reference sequence). Trimming took off 4 bases at V and 3 bases at J, with 25 bases between the two ends. The CDR3 DNA is TGTGCCACCAGCATCATACAGGGTCGTGGACTTCGGGTCAATCAGCCCCAGCATTTT. Protein sequence: CATSIIQGRGLRVNQPQHF.

The rearrangement links TRBV25-1 to TRBJ1-4; D ambiguous. The CDR3 has 12 residues. V lost 5 bases, J lost 7 bases, and 8 bases lay in between. The germline V gene encodes CDR1 MGHDK and CDR2 SYGVNS. This CDR3 is CASSSSTEKLFF. The CDR3 DNA reads as TGTGCCAGCAGTTCCTCGACTGAAAAACTGTTTTTT. The full variable domain, rest sourced from reference TRBV25-1 and TRBJ1-4, is EADIYQTPRYLVIGTGKKITLECSQTMGHDKMYWYQQDPGMELHLIHYSYGVNSTEKGDLSSESTVSRIRTEHFPLTLESARPSHTSQYLCASSSSTEKLFFGSGTQLSVL.

In its sample, this clone was seen once. V usage is TRBV4-1 and J usage is TRBJ2-1; 10 bases are shared with TRBD1. Germline CDR1 is MGHRA and CDR2 is YSYEKL. CDR3 length equals 15 residues. V was clipped by 5 bases and J by 8 bases; unmatched bases: 9. CDR3 amino acids: CASSVRDRGTYEQFF. The CDR3 nucleotides read TGCGCCAGCAGCGTCCGGGACAGGGGTACGTATGAGCAGTTCTTC.

This clone showed up just a few times. J is TRBJ1-4 and V is TRBV10-2, with D maybe TRBD1 (6 bases). Germline V CDR1 and CDR2: WSHSY, SAAADI. The CDR3 consists of 14 residues. V lost 3 bases and J lost 10, with 15 bases in between. The CDR3 DNA is TGCGCCAGCAGTGAAGGCAGGGGAGTGGGAAAACTGTTTTTT. It codes for CASSEGRGVGKLFF.

This chain links TRBV29-1 with TRBJ2-4, with D possibly matching TRBD2 (5 bases). Germline V lookup: CDR1 SQVTM, CDR2 ANQGSEA. V was cut by 1 base and J by 0 bases, with 10 bases left in between. This CDR3 spans 15 amino acids. CDR3 nucleotides: TGCAGCGTTGAAGGAGGGATTCTAGCCAAAAACATTCAGTACTTC. Its translation: CSVEGGILAKNIQYF. The variable domain in full, completed from reference TRBV29-1 and TRBJ2-4, reads SAVISQKPSRDICQRGTSLTIQCQVDSQVTMMFWYRQQPGQSLTLIATANQGSEATYESGFVIDKFPISRPNLTFSTLTVSNMSPEDSSIYLCSVEGGILAKNIQYFGAGTRLSVL.

The V and J genes are TRBV7-6 and TRBJ1-5; 8 nucleotides match TRBD1. There are 15 residues in the CDR3. V shed 1 base, J shed 3 bases, and the junction held 2 bases outside the gene matches. Looked up from germline, CDR1 is SGHVS and CDR2 is FNYEAQ. CDR3 bases: TGTGCCAGCAGCTTAGGGACAGGGTACAATCAGCCCCAGCATTTT. This gives the protein CASSLGTGYNQPQHF.

J is TRBJ2-3 and V is TRBV28; 8 bases are a match to TRBD2. The V gene end was trimmed by 4 bases and the J gene end by 0 bases; junction bases not matched to a gene: 0. Germline values: CDR1 MDHEN, CDR2 SYDVKM. The CDR3 covers 14 residues. The CDR3 DNA sequence: TGTGCCAGCAGTTGGACTAGCAGCACAGATACGCAGTATTTT. This translates into CASSWTSSTDTQYF.

The V call is TRBV28, the J call TRBJ1-1, with TRBD1 matching over 7 bases. Trimming removed 3 bases from V and 1 base from J; junction bases left unmatched: 2. The CDR3 is 14 amino acids. Germline V lookup: CDR1 MDHEN, CDR2 SYDVKM. CDR3 DNA sequence: TGTGCCAGCAGTTTGGGACAGCAGAACACTGAAGCTTTCTTT. This translates into CASSLGQQNTEAFF.

V is TRBV18 and J is TRBJ2-2, with TRBD2 identical over 7 bases. The CDR3 contains 18 residues. Germline V gives CDR1 KGHSH, CDR2 LQKENI. V shed 3 bases, J shed 2 bases, and the junction held 12 bases outside the gene matches. The CDR3 DNA reads as TGTGCCAGCTCACCGACCTCGGGGGGACCCCGAAACACCGGGGAGCTGTTTTTT. This encodes CASSPTSGGPRNTGELFF.

V usage is TRBV6-5 and J usage is TRBJ2-1; 9 positions match TRBD2. The CDR3 length is 16 residues. Germline V lookup: CDR1 MNHEY, CDR2 SVGAGI. The ends lost 4 bases at V and 6 bases at J; junction bases unmatched: 10. CDR3 nucleotides: TGTGCCAGCAGTTCCCCGGGGGGCGGGAGGGGCAATGAGCAGTTCTTC. Translated, it gives CASSSPGGGRGNEQFF.

The gene calls are TRBV11-2 and TRBJ1-1; no firm D call. Germline CDR1 SGHAT, CDR2 FQNNGV. The CDR3 has 12 residues. V lost 4 bases, J lost 5 bases, and 8 bases lay in between. The DNA of the CDR3 is TGTGCCAGCAGCTCCGCTTGGACTGAAGCTTTCTTT. Residues: CASSSAWTEAFF. The full variable domain, its missing parts supplied by reference TRBV11-2 and TRBJ1-1, is EAGVAQSPRYKIIEKRQSVAFWCNPISGHATLYWYQQILGQGPKLLIQFQNNGVVDDSQLPKDRFSAERLKGVDSTLKIQPAKLEDSAVYLCASSSAWTEAFFGQGTRLTVV.

The rearrangement joins TRBV5-4 to TRBJ2-7; 8 bases match TRBD1. V lost 4 bases and J lost 2; bases outside the gene matches: 8. Per germline, CDR1 SGHNT and CDR2 YYREEE (reference sequence). CDR3 length: 15 residues. CDR3 coding DNA: TGTGCCAGCAGCGCGAGTGGGACAGGCCCCTACGAGCAGTACTTC. This translates into CASSASGTGPYEQYF.

V and J are TRBV5-1 and TRBJ2-3, with D unclear. V was cut by 0 bases and J by 6 bases, with 11 bases left in between. There are 14 residues in the CDR3. CDR1 and CDR2 from the germline V gene are SGHRS and YFSETQ. The CDR3 nucleotides are TGCGCCAGCAGCTTGGAAGGTACCAGTGATACGCAGTATTTT. This encodes CASSLEGTSDTQYF.

The chain links TRBV4-2 to TRBJ2-7; D possibly corresponds to TRBD2 (6 bases). Trimming removed 1 base at V and 2 bases at J, with 15 bases between. CDR3 length: 16 amino acids. The germline gives CDR1 LGHNA, CDR2 YNFKEQ. The CDR3 region has the DNA TGTGCCAGCAGCCAAGGGAGGGAAACCTCAACCTACGAGCAGTACTTC. Translated, it gives CASSQGRETSTYEQYF.

The chain employs TRBV7-5 and TRBJ2-7; the table's D call TRBD2 went unverified against the DNA. TRBV7-5 is classified as a pseudogene. The CDR3 runs to 16 residues. CDR3 in amino acids: CARSPGTSGGALYEYF. The CDR3 DNA reads as TGTGCCAGAAGCCCGGGGACTAGCGGGGGGGCTTTATATGAGTACTTC.

The gene calls are TRBV10-1 and TRBJ1-6; D call uncertain. Trimming shortened V by 0 bases and J by 1 base, and 13 bases separated the two germline ends. CDR3 size: 18 residues. Germline V gene data show CDR1 as WNHNN and CDR2 as SYGVQD (reference sequence). The CDR3 region is CASSESDRESSYNSPLHF. The DNA for the CDR3 is TGCGCCAGCAGTGAGTCAGATAGGGAGTCATCCTATAATTCACCCCTCCACTTT.